This T cell receptor beta chain derives from a study of cytomegalovirus exposure and HLA in healthy donors. Overall study findings and caveats: TCR association rates varied by HLA locus in a later analysis, with DRB1 highest and HLA-C lowest. Reportedly, diagnosis of cytomegalovirus status by the classifier showed high specificity and sensitivity.

V lost 1 base to trimming and J lost 6 bases; unmatched junction nucleotides: 17. The germline gives CDR1 MNHEY, CDR2 SMNVEV (reference sequence). This CDR3 spans 20 amino acids. 13 Jbeta primers and 60 Vbeta primers were used for the PCR. Per the authors' pipeline: As a later analysis found, there were approximately 80 million unique TCR beta chains, of which some 10 million were shared. Generated by immunoSEQ multiplex PCR, the TCRdb table keeps only in-frame clones and is missing some. Clone size and the V and J calls come from that table; the DNA yielded D and trimming. This sample has 300,000 or so clones, with 84% found just once. For this clone: Its antigen remains unknown.

The receptor's source is a woman in her thirties or forties in good health and CMV-seropositive. Input material: PBMCs. The chain employs TRBV27 and TRBJ1-6, with 8 bases aligning to TRBD1. CDR3 residues: CASSLLAPGQGLIGNSPLHF. As DNA, the CDR3 is TGTGCCAGCAGTTTATTGGCCCCCGGACAGGGTCTGATAGGTAATTCACCCCTCCACTTT.